The 20 T cell receptor beta chains presented below share a single source sample, sequenced in a study of T-cell reconstitution after alpha-beta-depleted transplantation in children. Unique molecular identifiers were incorporated during preparation of the TCRbeta library. From the PCR reads, TCRdb called clonotypes with MiXCR, one entry per CDR3 protein. The sample includes fewer than 250,000 distinct CDR3 sequences, approximately 17% seen only once; the top ten take about 45%. The source material was PBMCs, mostly from graft donor cells, sampled 360 days after TCRalphabeta/CD19-depleted stem cell transplant. These receptor sequences come from a male patient between 2 and 10 years old who had a stem cell transplant for acute lymphoblastic leukemia, so the T cells may come from the graft donor.

This chain joins TRBV9 and TRBJ2-4; no firm D call. Trimming shortened V by 3 bases and J by 6 bases, and 13 bases separated the two germline ends. From germline, CDR1 is SGDLS and CDR2 YYNGEE. This CDR3 has 14 residues. CDR3 region: CASSEVWEGNIQYF. The CDR3 nucleotides read TGTGCCAGCAGCGAGGTATGGGAAGGAAACATTCAGTACTTC.

The V and J genes are TRBV7-8 and TRBJ2-2; tentative D call: TRBD1 (6 bases). This CDR3 contains 14 residues. Germline assignment: CDR1 SGHVS and CDR2 FQNEAQ. V lost 3 bases and J lost 7, with 12 bases in between. CDR3 protein: CASSFEGVVGELFF. The CDR3 DNA sequence: TGTGCCAGCAGCTTTGAGGGGGTGGTCGGGGAGCTGTTTTTT.

This clonotype was observed a handful of times. The chain recombines TRBV5-1 with TRBJ2-7; a possible D gene is TRBD2 (5 bases). V dropped 4 bases and J dropped 3 bases, with 11 bases sitting between them. Germline V gene lookup returns CDR1 SGHRS and CDR2 YFSETQ. The CDR3 has 13 residues. The CDR3 DNA follows: TGCGCCAGCAGCGTGGACTTAGACTACGAGCAGTACTTC. Protein: CASSVDLDYEQYF.

On this clonotype itself: A read error may produce the germline difference seen at one junction end. This chain links TRBV5-1 with TRBJ2-7; weak D call: TRBD2 (6 bases). The germline V gene has CDR1 SGHRS and CDR2 YFSETQ. There are 14 residues in the CDR3. DNA of the CDR3: TGCGCCGGCAGCTTGGACGGGGGAGACTACGAGCAGTACTTC. Protein: CAGSLDGGDYEQYF.

This clonotype was picked up many times. The CDR3 DNA is TGTGCCAGCAGCGACCCCCCTCGTTTTGGACTTACCTCCTACAATGAGCAGTTCTTC. Amino acid sequence: CASSDPPRFGLTSYNEQFF. The genes are TRBV9 and TRBJ2-1, with D perhaps TRBD2 (5 bases). Germline assignment: CDR1 SGDLS and CDR2 YYNGEE. The CDR3 runs to 19 residues. The ends were cut back, 3 bases at V and 0 bases at J, with 22 bases in the middle.

This clonotype was observed at least ten times. V usage is TRBV6-2 or TRBV6-3 and J usage is TRBJ2-5, with D unresolved. The CDR3 sequence is 14 residues long. V was trimmed by 0 bases and J by 5 bases, leaving 10 bases between them. Germline CDR1 is MNHEY and CDR2 is SVGEGT. This CDR3 is CASSYSAGWETQYF. DNA of the CDR3: TGTGCCAGCAGTTACTCGGCAGGCTGGGAGACCCAGTACTTC.

This clonotype was counted only a few times. The chain is built from TRBV29-1 and TRBJ2-7; D possibly uses TRBD1 or TRBD2 (6 bases each). V was shortened by 1 base and J by 0 bases, with 10 bases between the two germline ends. CDR1 is SQVTM and CDR2 is ANQGSEA in the germline V gene. CDR3 size: 14 residues. This CDR3 reads CSVEGRGPSYEQYF. CDR3 sequence (DNA): TGCAGCGTTGAAGGTCGGGGGCCCTCCTACGAGCAGTACTTC.

This clonotype was found a few times. V is TRBV2 and J is TRBJ2-7; D gene ambiguous. Germline V gene sequence: CDR1 SNHLY, CDR2 FYNNEI. This CDR3 is built from 12 residues. Trimming shortened V by 2 bases and J by 3 bases, and 5 bases separated the two germline ends. The CDR3 bases are TGTGCCAGCAGTGAACGGTACTACGAGCAGTACTTC. Residues: CASSERYYEQYF.

As regards this clonotype: This CDR3 fails to terminate in the conserved phenylalanine or tryptophan, so it likely reflects a read error. The gene calls are TRBV12-3 or TRBV12-4 and TRBJ2-1; 9 positions agree with TRBD1. J was trimmed by 10 bases and V by 9 bases; bases with no gene match: 13. This CDR3 spans 14 amino acids. The chain's CDR3 is CASRTYRGLREQFY. For the CDR3, the DNA is TGTGCCAGTAGGACTTACAGGGGGCTACGAGAGCAGTTCTAC.

J is TRBJ2-3 and V is TRBV29-1, with 14 nucleotides matching TRBD2. The CDR3 runs 15 residues. Germline CDR1 reads SQVTM; CDR2 reads ANQGSEA. V lost 7 bases to trimming and J lost 5 bases; unmatched junction nucleotides: 8. The DNA for the CDR3 is TGCAGCGCCAAGGGACTAGCGGGGGCAAGAGATACGCAGTATTTT. Protein: CSAKGLAGARDTQYF.

On this clonotype: A read error may explain this, as a much larger clone is one base away. The J gene is TRBJ1-1, the V gene TRBV20-1; tentatively, D is TRBD1 (6 bases). The CDR3 loop spans 17 amino acids. Germline V lookup: CDR1 DFQATT, CDR2 SNEGSKA (reference sequence). CDR3 sequence: CCASSIAGGQGRTEAFF. DNA for the CDR3: TGCTGTGCTAGCTCTATAGCCGGGGGGCAGGGAAGAACTGAAGCTTTCTTT.

This clonotype was counted between two and nine times. V and J are TRBV27 and TRBJ1-1, with a weak D call TRBD1 (5 bases). CDR1 is MNHEY and CDR2 is SMNVEV in the germline V gene (reference sequence). Trimming left V 4 bases short and J 8 bases short, with 14 bases between. The CDR3 contains 13 residues. The CDR3 loop reads CASSSTSSGEAFF. The CDR3 region has the DNA TGTGCCAGCAGTTCAACCAGCTCAGGGGAAGCTTTCTTT.

This clonotype was counted between two and nine times. CDR3 sequence (DNA): TGTGCCACCAGTGTCTTACTCCGGGGACGCCTAAACTACGAGCAGTACTTC. As protein: CATSVLLRGRLNYEQYF. The chain is built from TRBV24-1 and TRBJ2-7; D might be TRBD1 or TRBD2, each matching 5 bases. Germline CDR1 and CDR2: KGHDR and SFDVKD. The V gene lost 5 bases and the J gene lost 3 bases, with 22 bases spanning the gap. The CDR3 loop spans 17 amino acids.

The genes are TRBV5-6 and TRBJ2-1, with a possible D match to TRBD1 (6 bases). From germline, CDR1 is SGHDT and CDR2 YYEEEE. V lost 2 bases and J lost 8, with 11 bases in between. The CDR3 runs 13 residues. The CDR3 protein is CASSFGTSHEQFF. The DNA for the CDR3 is TGTGCCAGCAGCTTTGGGACATCACATGAGCAGTTCTTC.

The chain carries TRBV20-1 and TRBJ1-5; tentatively, D is TRBD1 (6 bases). The V gene's germline CDR1 is DFQATT and CDR2 SNEGSKA (reference sequence). V dropped 8 bases and J dropped 2 bases, with 16 bases sitting between them. This CDR3 has 14 residues. CDR3 residues: CSTQTGYGNQPQHF. Written as DNA, the CDR3 is TGCAGTACCCAAACAGGGTATGGCAATCAGCCCCAGCATTTT.

V is TRBV15 and J is TRBJ2-2; D not resolved. The V gene's germline CDR1 is LNHNV and CDR2 YYDKDF (reference sequence). The CDR3 length is 16 residues. V gave up 0 bases and J gave up 7 bases, with 15 bases separating them. Here the CDR3 reads CATSRDLTVVSGELFF. For the CDR3, the DNA is TGTGCCACCAGCAGAGACTTGACTGTCGTGAGCGGGGAGCTGTTTTTT.

This clonotype was seen a few times. The J gene is TRBJ2-1, the V gene TRBV11-2; D possibly corresponds to TRBD2 (5 bases). The CDR3 length is 16 residues. CDR1 and CDR2 from the germline V gene are SGHAT and FQNNGV. The V end lost 6 bases, the J end lost 2 bases, and 17 bases lay between the germline ends. The CDR3 nucleotides are TGTGCCAGCAGATCTAAGAACGGGGTAACCTACAATGAGCAGTTCTTC. This gives the protein CASRSKNGVTYNEQFF.

V gene TRBV27 combines with J gene TRBJ2-5; D may be TRBD1 (5 bases). CDR3 size: 16 residues. CDR1 is MNHEY and CDR2 is SMNVEV in the germline V gene (reference sequence). Deletions cut 5 bases from V and 5 bases from J, with 21 bases between. CDR3 loop: CASSPGQLGLGETQYF. CDR3 coding DNA: TGTGCCAGCAGTCCAGGGCAGTTGGGGTTGGGGGAGACCCAGTACTTC.

This chain uses TRBV7-2 with TRBJ1-3, with TRBD1 matching 8 bases. Germline V gene data show CDR1 as SGHTA and CDR2 as FQGNSA. CDR3 length equals 15 residues. V shed 8 bases and J 2 bases; nucleotides not matched to a gene: 8. CDR3 in DNA: TGTGCCAGCGGGGGCCTGACAGGGGCTGGAAACACCATATATTTT. Encoded protein: CASGGLTGAGNTIYF. The full variable domain, in which reference TRBV7-2 and TRBJ1-3 provide the parts outside the CDR3, is GAGVSQSPSNKVTEKGKDVELRCDPISGHTALYWYRQSLGQGLEFLIYFQGNSAPDKSGLPSDRFSAERTGGSVSTLTIQRTQQEDSAVYLCASGGLTGAGNTIYFGEGSWLTVV.

V is TRBV15 and J is TRBJ2-3, with TRBD2 matching 11 bases. The ends lost 0 bases at V and 3 bases at J; junction bases unmatched: 8. There are 18 residues in the CDR3. Looked up from germline, CDR1 is LNHNV and CDR2 is YYDKDF (reference sequence). The CDR3 DNA is TGTGCCACCAGCAGAGAGCGGCTAGCGGGAGGACTTACAGATACGCAGTATTTT. This gives the protein CATSRERLAGGLTDTQYF.